The 32 T cell receptor beta chains presented below share a single source sample, sequenced in a study of blood T cell repertoires in COVID-19. Clones were read by immunoSEQ multiplex PCR, and TCRdb kept only the in-frame ones, dropping some. Of roughly 330,000 clones in the sample, roughly 82% are singletons; the top ten hold about 1.6%. Sequenced sample: peripheral blood. The source is a woman aged 50 to 60 with acute or convalescent COVID-19.

The rearrangement links TRBV9 to TRBJ2-1; 13 nucleotides align to TRBD2. The germline V gene has CDR1 SGDLS and CDR2 YYNGEE. The CDR3 length is 17 residues. V was clipped by 4 bases and J by 0 bases; unmatched bases: 4. The CDR3 coding sequence is TGTGCCAGCAGCAAAGGGACTAGCGGGGTCTCCTACAATGAGCAGTTCTTC. This encodes CASSKGTSGVSYNEQFF.

The chain has TRBV28 and TRBJ1-5, with TRBD1 identical over 7 bases. The CDR3 extends over 14 amino acids. Germline values: CDR1 MDHEN, CDR2 SYDVKM. V shed 6 bases and J 3 bases; nucleotides not matched to a gene: 5. The CDR3 loop is CASRNGQVNQPQHF. CDR3 nucleotides: TGTGCCAGCAGAAACGGACAGGTCAATCAGCCCCAGCATTTT.

The chain combines TRBV5-1 with TRBJ2-7; D may be TRBD1 (8 bases). This CDR3 comprises 13 residues. CDR1 SGHRS and CDR2 YFSETQ come from the germline V gene. Trimming stripped 7 bases from V and 2 bases from J, with 13 bases between. CDR3 amino acids: CASWGGQAYEQYF. In DNA form, the CDR3 reads TGCGCCAGCTGGGGGGGACAGGCCTACGAGCAGTACTTC.

The chain has TRBV28 and TRBJ2-3; TRBD2 matches at 10 bases. CDR1 and CDR2 (germline): MDHEN, SYDVKM. Trimming removed 6 bases from V and 4 bases from J; junction bases left unmatched: 7. The CDR3 sequence is 15 residues long. CDR3 region: CASSHSGRRADTQYF. The CDR3 DNA reads TGTGCCAGCAGCCATAGCGGGAGGAGGGCAGATACGCAGTATTTT.

This sequence joins TRBV25-1 and TRBJ2-1; D unclear. The ends were cut back, 3 bases at V and 9 bases at J, with 18 bases in the middle. Germline CDR1 MGHDK, CDR2 SYGVNS. The CDR3 consists of 15 residues. CDR3 nucleotide sequence: TGTGCCAGCAGTGATTCGTCTGCGGAATATGGTGAGCAGTTCTTC. Encoded protein: CASSDSSAEYGEQFF.

The chain joins TRBV5-1 to TRBJ1-5, with D hard to call. CDR1 is SGHRS, CDR2 YFSETQ, per germline. V was clipped by 5 bases and J by 0 bases, with 12 bases between them. This CDR3 has 15 amino acids. The CDR3 coding sequence is TGCGCCAGCAGAGAGGCACCTTATAGCAATCAGCCCCAGCATTTT. It yields the protein CASREAPYSNQPQHF.

The CDR3 DNA follows: TGCGCCAGCAGCTTGTCTAGTACCTACGAGCAGTACTTC. As protein: CASSLSSTYEQYF. V is TRBV5-1 and J is TRBJ2-7; no clear D. Germline CDR1 and CDR2: SGHRS and YFSETQ. CDR3 length: 13 residues. V was cut by 1 base and J by 2 bases, with 7 bases left in between. Complete variable domain (other parts from reference TRBV5-1 and TRBJ2-7): KAGVTQTPRYLIKTRGQQVTLSCSPISGHRSVSWYQQTPGQGLQFLFEYFSETQRNKGNFPGRFSGRQFSNSRSEMNVSTLELGDSALYLCASSLSSTYEQYFGPGTRLTVT.

The V call is TRBV4-3, the J call TRBJ2-1, with 11 bases matching TRBD2. Trimming at V came to 0 bases and at J to 7 bases, leaving 11 bases not matched to a gene. The germline CDR1 and CDR2 sequences are LGHNA and YSLEER. The CDR3 has 18 amino acids. The CDR3 region has the DNA TGCGCCAGCAGCCAAGATTTTGGTAGCGGGAGGGCCCGGAATGAGCAGTTCTTC. Protein sequence: CASSQDFGSGRARNEQFF.

The rearrangement joins TRBV27 to TRBJ1-1; no firm D call. V lost 5 bases, J lost 0 bases, and 16 bases lay in between. The germline gives CDR1 MNHEY, CDR2 SMNVEV (reference sequence). The CDR3 covers 16 residues. In nucleotides, the CDR3 is TGTGCCAGCAGTCCAAGACCACTAGCCATGAACACTGAAGCTTTCTTT. It specifies CASSPRPLAMNTEAFF.

This chain uses TRBV7-2 with TRBJ2-3; D perhaps matches TRBD2 (6 bases). The ends were cut back, 3 bases at V and 2 bases at J, with 9 bases in the middle. Germline CDR1 and CDR2: SGHTA and FQGNSA. CDR3 length: 14 residues. DNA of the CDR3: TGTGCCAGCAGCTTCCCGGGAGTCACAGATACGCAGTATTTT. It translates to CASSFPGVTDTQYF. The variable domain in full, completed from reference TRBV7-2 and TRBJ2-3, reads GAGVSQSPSNKVTEKGKDVELRCDPISGHTALYWYRQSLGQGLEFLIYFQGNSAPDKSGLPSDRFSAERTGGSVSTLTIQRTQQEDSAVYLCASSFPGVTDTQYFGPGTRLTVL.

This clone was seen a single time. The chain couples TRBV3-1 (or the pseudogene TRBV3-2) to TRBJ2-3; D gene unclear. The germline V gene encodes CDR1 LGHDT and CDR2 YNNKEL (reference sequence). Trimming left V 1 base short and J 0 bases short, with 5 bases between. This CDR3 spans 14 amino acids. CDR3 loop: CASSQGHSTDTQYF. The CDR3 DNA reads as TGTGCCAGCAGCCAAGGGCACAGCACAGATACGCAGTATTTT.

The rearrangement joins TRBV7-2 to TRBJ1-2; a possible D gene is TRBD1 (5 bases). The length of the CDR3 is 14 residues. Trimming removed 0 bases from V and 5 bases from J, with 10 bases in between. Per the germline V gene, CDR1 is SGHTA and CDR2 is FQGNSA. The CDR3 region has the DNA TGTGCCAGCAGCTTAGCCTCCAGGGTTTATGGCTACACCTTC. It specifies CASSLASRVYGYTF.

V and J are TRBV5-4 and TRBJ1-4, with 7 nucleotides matching TRBD1. V gave up 4 bases and J gave up 0 bases; unmatched junction bases: 3. The CDR3 runs 15 residues. CDR1 is SGHNT, CDR2 YYREEE, per germline (reference sequence). The CDR3 coding sequence is TGTGCCAGCAGCCTCCAGGGGGCAACTAATGAAAAACTGTTTTTT. It yields the protein CASSLQGATNEKLFF.

The chain uses TRBV7-3 and TRBJ2-1; 10 positions agree with TRBD2. The germline V gene has CDR1 SGHTA and CDR2 FQGTGA. After removal of 4 bases from V and 9 bases from J, the junction contained 6 bases not matched to a gene. The CDR3 totals 14 residues. The CDR3 region is CASSSAGGYGEQFF. In DNA form, the CDR3 reads TGTGCCAGCAGCTCAGCGGGAGGGTACGGTGAGCAGTTCTTC.

V is TRBV14 and J is TRBJ2-7; 10 bases are a match to TRBD2. The germline gives CDR1 SGHDN, CDR2 FVKESK. The V gene end was trimmed by 1 base and the J gene end by 2 bases; junction bases not matched to a gene: 5. The CDR3 consists of 16 residues. CDR3 region: CASSQVGLAHTYEQYF. CDR3 coding DNA: TGTGCCAGCAGCCAAGTGGGACTAGCGCACACCTACGAGCAGTACTTC.

This sequence joins TRBV19 and TRBJ2-7; no clear D. This CDR3 is 12 amino acids long. Per germline, CDR1 LNHDA and CDR2 SQIVND (reference sequence). V was cut by 9 bases and J by 3 bases, with 12 bases left in between. In nucleotides, the CDR3 is TGTGCCAGCGGTGGCAACAGCTACGAGCAGTACTTC. The encoded protein is CASGGNSYEQYF.

This chain connects TRBV30 to TRBJ2-7; 8 positions agree with TRBD2. The length of the CDR3 is 15 residues. Germline trimming cut 2 bases from V and 4 bases from J; bases unmatched to any gene: 10. Germline lookup yields CDR1 GTSNPN and CDR2 SVGIG (reference sequence). The CDR3 nucleotides read TGTGCCTGGAGTCTGAGCGGGAGTCTCTCGTACGAGCAGTACTTC. Residues: CAWSLSGSLSYEQYF.

The table lists this clone with a count of one. The CDR3 loop is CASSLGPLGGAEETQYF. The CDR3 nucleotides read TGTGCCAGCAGCTTAGGCCCCTTGGGGGGGGCCGAAGAGACCCAGTACTTC. The V call is TRBV7-8, the J call TRBJ2-5; TRBD2 might be the D (7 bases). Germline CDR1 SGHVS, CDR2 FQNEAQ. This CDR3 has 17 amino acids. V shed 1 base and J shed 3 bases, with 18 bases lying between them.

The chain is built from TRBV10-3 and TRBJ2-3, with TRBD1 as a possible D gene (5 bases). Trimming cost V 0 bases and J 4 bases, with 17 bases left between them. The germline V gene has CDR1 ENHRY and CDR2 SYGVKD. The CDR3 extends over 17 amino acids. CDR3 sequence reads: CAISESVGQGIPDTQYF. In nucleotides, the CDR3 is TGTGCCATCAGTGAGTCGGTTGGGCAGGGTATCCCAGATACGCAGTATTTT.

The chain couples TRBV5-1 to TRBJ2-7; no clear D gene. With 0 bases removed from V and 2 bases from J, the gap between germline ends came to 12 bases. The CDR3 is 15 amino acids. The germline V gene has CDR1 SGHRS and CDR2 YFSETQ. The DNA for the CDR3 is TGCGCCAGCAGCTTGGGAGGTTTTTCGACCTACGAGCAGTACTTC. It translates to CASSLGGFSTYEQYF.

J is TRBJ1-4 and V is TRBV11-2; D unclear. This CDR3 contains 13 residues. Germline loops: CDR1 SGHAT, CDR2 FQNNGV. Trimming pared 1 base from V and 6 bases from J, leaving 6 bases between. CDR3 DNA: TGTGCCAGCAGCTTAGGGAGAGATGAAAAACTGTTTTTT. Encoded protein: CASSLGRDEKLFF.

This clone showed up just once. The genes are TRBV6-6 and TRBJ1-2; TRBD1 might be the D (5 bases). CDR1 is MNHNY, CDR2 SVGAGI, per germline (reference sequence). This CDR3 region has 16 residues. V gave up 3 bases and J gave up 0 bases, with 14 bases separating them. CDR3 amino acids: CASSYGEGSTNYGYTF. For the CDR3, the DNA is TGTGCCAGCAGTTATGGGGAGGGGTCAACTAACTATGGCTACACCTTC.

The CDR3 DNA follows: TGTGCCAGCAGCTTGGATTGGCCCTCTTCTGGCTACACCTTC. Its translation: CASSLDWPSSGYTF. The genes are TRBV5-4 and TRBJ1-2; D is undetermined. Germline V gene data show CDR1 as SGHNT and CDR2 as YYREEE (reference sequence). The V end was cut by 0 bases, the J end by 7 bases, with 13 bases between. The CDR3 sequence is 14 residues long.

The chain has TRBV9 and TRBJ2-7; TRBD2 agrees at 8 bases. Germline CDR1 is SGDLS and CDR2 is YYNGEE. The V and J ends lost 1 base and 2 bases, in that order; junction bases with no gene match: 8. This CDR3 has 16 amino acids. The CDR3 region has the DNA TGTGCCAGCAGCGTAATAGCGGGACCCGAACCCTACGAGCAGTACTTC. It codes for CASSVIAGPEPYEQYF.

The chain joins TRBV29-1 to TRBJ2-3; D ambiguous. V was clipped by 8 bases and J by 2 bases, with 8 bases between them. Germline V lookup: CDR1 SQVTM, CDR2 ANQGSEA. The CDR3 loop spans 11 amino acids. The CDR3 DNA is TGCAGCTTTCGGTACACAGATACGCAGTATTTT. As protein: CSFRYTDTQYF.

The chain joins TRBV15 to TRBJ2-7; 7 bases line up with TRBD1. V gave up 4 bases and J gave up 4 bases; unmatched junction bases: 10. Germline V CDR1 and CDR2: LNHNV, YYDKDF (reference sequence). CDR3 size: 15 residues. The CDR3 sequence: CATSKVLGQPYEQYF. DNA for the CDR3: TGTGCCACCAGCAAAGTTTTGGGACAGCCTTACGAGCAGTACTTC. The whole variable domain, filled in from reference TRBV15 and TRBJ2-7, reads DAMVIQNPRYQVTQFGKPVTLSCSQTLNHNVMYWYQQKSSQAPKLLFHYYDKDFNNEADTPDNFQSRRPNTSFCFLDIRSPGLGDTAMYLCATSKVLGQPYEQYFGPGTRLTVT.

The CDR3 loop reads CASSIAGATNEKLFF. As DNA, the CDR3 is TGTGCCAGTAGTATAGCGGGAGCAACTAATGAAAAACTGTTTTTT. The V and J genes are TRBV19 and TRBJ1-4; D remains ambiguous. Trimming removed 1 base from V and 0 bases from J, with 6 bases in between. This CDR3 has 15 residues. Germline CDR1 is LNHDA and CDR2 is SQIVND (reference sequence). The variable domain in full, completed from reference TRBV19 and TRBJ1-4, reads DGGITQSPKYLFRKEGQNVTLSCEQNLNHDAMYWYRQDPGQGLRLIYYSQIVNDFQKGDIAEGYSVSREKKESFPLTVTSAQKNPTAFYLCASSIAGATNEKLFFGSGTQLSVL.

The CDR3 DNA sequence: TGTGCCACCAGCAGGACCGGGACACCTCTTTACGAGCAGTACTTC. This codes for CATSRTGTPLYEQYF. The gene calls are TRBV15 and TRBJ2-7; the D gene is possibly TRBD1 (6 bases). There are 15 residues in the CDR3. Per germline, CDR1 LNHNV and CDR2 YYDKDF (reference sequence). V lost 3 bases, J lost 4 bases, and 16 bases lay in between.

The CDR3: CASSLGGEDTIYF. The CDR3 DNA follows: TGTGCCAGCAGCTTAGGGGGAGAAGACACCATATATTTT. The V call is TRBV7-2, the J call TRBJ1-3, with D unclear. The V end lost 1 base, the J end lost 8 bases, and 9 bases lay between the germline ends. CDR1 is SGHTA and CDR2 is FQGNSA in the germline V gene. The CDR3 length is 13 residues.

The rearrangement joins TRBV12-3 or TRBV12-4 to TRBJ1-4; D unclear. The germline V and J ends were trimmed by 4 bases and 5 bases, with 8 bases remaining between them. The CDR3 spans 13 residues. The CDR3 here is CASSWQPNEKLFF. In DNA form, the CDR3 reads TGTGCCAGCAGTTGGCAACCCAATGAAAAACTGTTTTTT.

The sample holds a few counts of this clone. The chain carries TRBV11-3 and TRBJ2-2, with D possibly being TRBD1 (6 bases). CDR1 and CDR2 from the germline V gene are SGHNT and YENEEA. This CDR3 has 16 amino acids. Trimming removed 6 bases from V and 4 bases from J, with 18 bases in between. In DNA form, the CDR3 reads TGTGCCAGCAGTTCCGGGACATCCGCGAGCACCGGGGAGCTGTTTTTT. Protein product: CASSSGTSASTGELFF. The variable domain in full, completed from reference TRBV11-3 and TRBJ2-2, reads EAGVVQSPRYKIIEKKQPVAFWCNPISGHNTLYWYLQNLGQGPELLIRYENEEAVDDSQLPKDRFSAERLKGVDSTLKIQPAELGDSAVYLCASSSGTSASTGELFFGEGSRLTVL.

The chain couples TRBV29-1 to TRBJ2-3, with 10 nucleotides matching TRBD2. CDR1 is SQVTM and CDR2 is ANQGSEA in the germline V gene. This CDR3 contains 16 residues. The junction had 8 bases not matched to a gene; V was cut back by 3 bases and J by 2 bases. CDR3 region: CSVERTSGSDTDTQYF. For the CDR3, the DNA is TGCAGCGTTGAGAGGACTAGCGGATCCGACACAGATACGCAGTATTTT.